This TCR beta chain was sequenced for a study of shared clonotypes between healthy human individuals. Study-wide findings and caveats: As a rule, naive subsets had a larger estimated richness than memory subsets. Sequencing depth was a factor that was expected to affect clonotype sharing among donors.

Only CD45RO-negative cells positively selected for CCR7 counted as naive CD8 cells, so terminally differentiated effector memory CD45RA+ cells were excluded. Assay execution took place at the deep level. Here immunoSEQ multiplex PCR was the method, and the copy in TCRdb shows in-frame clones only, minus some. The table shows about 1,800,000 clones, with approximately 94% occurring only once. On this clone: Antigen specificity is unknown.

V lost 2 bases, J lost 7 bases, and 11 bases stayed unmatched. The CDR3 totals 15 residues. Germline lookup yields CDR1 MNHNS and CDR2 SASEGT. The gene calls are TRBV6-1 and TRBJ2-7; TRBD2 agrees at 7 bases. The TCR sequence derives from a man aged 18 to 29 in good health. Specimen: naive CD8+ T cells sorted from blood. The CDR3 here is CASSELADGSREQYF. In nucleotides, the CDR3 is TGTGCCAGCAGTGAACTAGCGGATGGGTCTAGGGAGCAGTACTTC.